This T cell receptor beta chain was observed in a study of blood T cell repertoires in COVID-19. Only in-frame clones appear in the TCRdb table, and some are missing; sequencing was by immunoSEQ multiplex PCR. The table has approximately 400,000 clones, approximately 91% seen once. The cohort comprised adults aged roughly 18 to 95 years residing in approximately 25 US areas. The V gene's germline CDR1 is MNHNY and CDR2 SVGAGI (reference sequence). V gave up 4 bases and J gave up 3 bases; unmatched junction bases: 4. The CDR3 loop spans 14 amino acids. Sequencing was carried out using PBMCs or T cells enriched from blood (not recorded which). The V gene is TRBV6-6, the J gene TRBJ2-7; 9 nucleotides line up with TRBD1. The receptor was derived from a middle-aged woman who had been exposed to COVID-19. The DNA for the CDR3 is TGTGCCAGCAGTTTCGGACAGGGGCTCTACGAGCAGTACTTC. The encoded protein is CASSFGQGLYEQYF.